Listed here are 32 T cell receptor beta chains from one sample, sequenced in a study of blood T cell repertoires in COVID-19. TCRdb keeps only in-frame clones here, not all; method: immunoSEQ multiplex PCR. The sample shows some 210,000 clones, more than 85% of them seen only once. The sample consisted of peripheral blood. These TCRs come from a man between 60 and 75 years old with COVID-19, enrolled during active disease.

The chain couples TRBV3-1 (or the pseudogene TRBV3-2) to TRBJ1-5; TRBD1 is a possible D gene (6 bases). V lost 5 bases and J lost 2, with 10 bases in between. The CDR3 runs to 14 residues. Germline values: CDR1 LGHDT, CDR2 YNNKEL (reference sequence). The CDR3, as DNA: TGTGCCAGCAGCTCCAGGGGTGGCAATCAGCCCCAGCATTTT. This sequence encodes CASSSRGGNQPQHF.

The chain links TRBV19 to TRBJ1-1; maybe TRBD1 (5 bases). Germline CDR1 LNHDA, CDR2 SQIVND (reference sequence). The CDR3 is 14 amino acids. V gave up 3 bases and J gave up 2 bases, with 10 bases separating them. The DNA for the CDR3 is TGTGCCAGTAGTATGGGGCAGCCTAACACTGAAGCTTTCTTT. Its translation: CASSMGQPNTEAFF.

V is TRBV30 and J is TRBJ1-1, with D possibly TRBD1 on 5 matching bases. The CDR3 is 13 residues long. The V and J ends lost 1 base and 5 bases respectively, with 11 bases between them. Germline CDR1 and CDR2: GTSNPN and SVGIG (reference sequence). The CDR3 sequence: CAWSGQGRTEAFF. The CDR3 DNA reads TGTGCCTGGAGTGGTCAGGGAAGGACTGAAGCTTTCTTT. The full variable domain, completed using reference TRBV30 and TRBJ1-1, is SQTIHQWPATLVQPVGSPLSLECTVEGTSNPNLYWYRQAAGRGLQLLFYSVGIGQISSEVPQNLSASRPQDRQFILSSKKLLLSDSGFYLCAWSGQGRTEAFFGQGTRLTVV.

The rearrangement joins TRBV6-5 to TRBJ2-5; TRBD2 might be the D (5 bases). V was clipped by 7 bases and J by 4 bases, with 7 bases between them. The CDR3 totals 11 residues. Per the germline V gene, CDR1 is MNHEY and CDR2 is SVGAGI. Here the CDR3 reads CASTRGETQYF. The CDR3 DNA sequence: TGTGCCAGCACACGGGGAGAGACCCAGTACTTC.

This clone was seen only a few times. The V call is TRBV9, the J call TRBJ1-4; D is perhaps TRBD1 (6 bases). This CDR3 has 16 residues. Germline assignment: CDR1 SGDLS and CDR2 YYNGEE. V was trimmed by 2 bases and J by 0 bases, leaving 11 bases between them. This CDR3 reads CASSVTGFTTNEKLFF. The CDR3 coding sequence is TGTGCCAGCAGCGTTACAGGGTTTACAACTAATGAAAAACTGTTTTTT. Combining the CDR3 with reference TRBV9 and TRBJ1-4 gives the whole variable domain DSGVTQTPKHLITATGQRVTLRCSPRSGDLSVYWYQQSLDQGLQFLIQYYNGEERAKGNILERFSAQQFPDLHSELNLSSLELGDSALYFCASSVTGFTTNEKLFFGSGTQLSVL.

CDR3 in amino acids: CASSWAGGNTGELFF. CDR3 DNA sequence: TGTGCCAGCAGCTGGGCAGGAGGAAACACCGGGGAGCTGTTTTTT. The chain recombines TRBV7-9 with TRBJ2-2; D may be TRBD2 (5 bases). The germline CDR1 and CDR2 sequences are SEHNR and FQNEAQ (reference sequence). This CDR3 region has 15 residues. V was shortened by 4 bases and J by 2 bases, with 11 bases between the two germline ends.

This chain joins TRBV19 and TRBJ2-4; 12 bases are shared with TRBD2. Per germline, CDR1 LNHDA and CDR2 SQIVND (reference sequence). This CDR3 is 16 amino acids long. With V trimmed by 4 bases and J by 8 bases, 9 bases remained unmatched. The CDR3 DNA sequence: TGTGCCAGTAGTACCCCTAGCGGGGGGGCGACCCACATTCAGTACTTC. This encodes CASSTPSGGATHIQYF.

The chain links TRBV5-1 to TRBJ1-3, with D perhaps matching TRBD1 (5 bases). Germline-derived CDR1 and CDR2 are SGHRS and YFSETQ. V was shortened by 4 bases and J by 2 bases, with 13 bases between the two germline ends. This CDR3 has 15 residues. This CDR3 reads CASSPVGGTGNTIYF. CDR3 nucleotides: TGCGCCAGCAGCCCGGTGGGGGGAACTGGAAACACCATATATTTT. Combining the CDR3 with reference TRBV5-1 and TRBJ1-3 gives the whole variable domain KAGVTQTPRYLIKTRGQQVTLSCSPISGHRSVSWYQQTPGQGLQFLFEYFSETQRNKGNFPGRFSGRQFSNSRSEMNVSTLELGDSALYLCASSPVGGTGNTIYFGEGSWLTVV.

This clone was counted once. The gene calls are TRBV6-6 and TRBJ2-7; 9 nucleotides match TRBD2. The CDR3 totals 14 residues. Losses at the gene ends were 6 bases for V and 2 bases for J; bases not matched to a gene: 5. CDR1 and CDR2 (germline): MNHNY, SVGAGI (reference sequence). In DNA form, the CDR3 reads TGTGCCAGCAGCGCCACTAGCGGGCCCTACGAGCAGTACTTC. Amino acid sequence: CASSATSGPYEQYF.

The rearrangement links TRBV14 to TRBJ2-7; D possibly corresponds to TRBD1 (5 bases). The CDR3 totals 15 residues. Germline CDR1 and CDR2: SGHDN and FVKESK. Trimming cost V 4 bases and J 6 bases, with 19 bases left between them. The CDR3 sequence: CASSPLGQWSSEQYF. In DNA, the CDR3 is TGTGCCAGCAGCCCCCTGGGGCAGTGGAGTTCCGAGCAGTACTTC.

J is TRBJ1-6 and V is TRBV4-1; tentatively, D is TRBD1 (5 bases). The germline CDR1 and CDR2 sequences are MGHRA and YSYEKL. CDR3 size: 18 residues. V lost 5 bases to trimming and J lost 9 bases, with 26 bases between them. The CDR3 loop reads CASSSSSGVRAKSSPLHF. In DNA form, the CDR3 reads TGCGCCAGCAGCTCCTCAAGTGGGGTCAGGGCGAAGAGTTCACCCCTCCACTTT.

The chain links TRBV3-1 (or the pseudogene TRBV3-2) to TRBJ2-7, with TRBD2 matching 8 bases. The CDR3 is made up of 16 amino acids. Germline V gene lookup returns CDR1 LGHDT and CDR2 YNNKEL (reference sequence). Trimming cost V 0 bases and J 3 bases; bases outside gene matches: 7. The CDR3 nucleotides read TGTGCCAGCAGCCAAGATACGGTAGCGGGGTACTACGAGCAGTACTTC. The encoded protein is CASSQDTVAGYYEQYF.

The chain employs TRBV2 and TRBJ1-2; a possible D gene is TRBD1 (6 bases). The CDR3 totals 15 residues. Germline CDR1 and CDR2: SNHLY and FYNNEI. V was pared by 4 bases and J by 2 bases, with 14 bases between. The DNA of the CDR3 is TGTGCCAGCAGTGTCAGGGGATTAACGAACTATGGCTACACCTTC. This sequence encodes CASSVRGLTNYGYTF.

The chain employs TRBV5-1 and TRBJ2-2, with a tentative D call TRBD2 (6 bases). Trimming left V 4 bases short and J 4 bases short, with 29 bases between. The germline V gene has CDR1 SGHRS and CDR2 YFSETQ. The CDR3 totals 20 residues. The CDR3 DNA reads as TGCGCCAGCAGCCCCCTACCCGTCACGGGTCCCGGGGGTATCACCGGGGAGCTGTTTTTT. This sequence encodes CASSPLPVTGPGGITGELFF.

The chain is built from TRBV2 and TRBJ1-1; D may be TRBD1 (6 bases). This CDR3 region has 14 residues. Per the germline V gene, CDR1 is SNHLY and CDR2 is FYNNEI. V was trimmed by 5 bases and J by 6 bases, leaving 16 bases between them. CDR3: CASSYRDYQAEAFF. CDR3 coding DNA: TGTGCCAGCAGTTACAGGGACTACCAGGCTGAAGCTTTCTTT.

The chain combines TRBV27 with TRBJ1-3; D might be TRBD1 (6 bases). V dropped 3 bases and J dropped 4 bases, with 10 bases sitting between them. CDR3 length equals 14 residues. The germline CDR1 and CDR2 sequences are MNHEY and SMNVEV (reference sequence). The CDR3 protein is CASSLGGLGNTIYF. The CDR3 DNA follows: TGTGCCAGCAGTTTGGGGGGGCTAGGAAACACCATATATTTT.

J is TRBJ1-3 and V is TRBV19, with 8 nucleotides matching TRBD1. Per germline, CDR1 LNHDA and CDR2 SQIVND (reference sequence). Losses at the gene ends were 5 bases for V and 0 bases for J; bases not matched to a gene: 6. This CDR3 comprises 16 residues. CDR3 sequence: CASSVTGTGSGNTIYF. As DNA, the CDR3 is TGTGCCAGTAGTGTCACCGGGACAGGCTCTGGAAACACCATATATTTT.

The rearrangement uses TRBV14 and TRBJ2-7; 8 bases align to TRBD2. The junction had 3 bases not matched to a gene; V was cut back by 1 base and J by 7 bases. Germline V gives CDR1 SGHDN, CDR2 FVKESK. The CDR3 sequence is 13 residues long. CDR3 protein: CASSQAGGREQYF. CDR3 nucleotides: TGTGCCAGCAGCCAAGCGGGAGGGAGGGAGCAGTACTTC.

This clone was observed a single time. CDR3 coding DNA: TGTGCCTGGAGAGGTGTCAGGGGAACTGGCTACACCTTC. Amino acid sequence: CAWRGVRGTGYTF. This chain uses TRBV30 with TRBJ1-2; TRBD1 might be the D (6 bases). The CDR3 extends over 13 amino acids. V was clipped by 3 bases and J by 7 bases, with 15 bases between them. Germline loops: CDR1 GTSNPN, CDR2 SVGIG (reference sequence).

The chain is built from TRBV11-3 and TRBJ2-2, with D unresolved. CDR1 is SGHNT, CDR2 YENEEA, per germline. CDR3 length equals 13 residues. V was trimmed by 1 base and J by 7 bases, leaving 7 bases between them. Here the CDR3 DNA reads TGTGCCAGCAGCTTAGTGAAGCACGGGGAGCTGTTTTTT. It codes for CASSLVKHGELFF.

V usage is TRBV3-1 (or the pseudogene TRBV3-2) and J usage is TRBJ2-1; 7 positions match TRBD1. Losses at the gene ends were 4 bases for V and 0 bases for J; bases not matched to a gene: 3. Germline V CDR1 and CDR2: LGHDT, YNNKEL (reference sequence). The CDR3 is 15 residues long. The CDR3 bases are TGTGCCAGCAGCCCTAGGACAGGCTCCTACAATGAGCAGTTCTTC. Translating it yields CASSPRTGSYNEQFF.

This clone came up once. The J gene is TRBJ2-1, the V gene TRBV11-2, with unresolved D. V dropped 2 bases and J dropped 5 bases, with 7 bases sitting between them. In germline, CDR1 is SGHAT, CDR2 FQNNGV. The CDR3 spans 13 residues. In DNA, the CDR3 is TGTGCCAGCAGCTTATGGAGTAACAATGAGCAGTTCTTC. Amino acids: CASSLWSNNEQFF.

The rearrangement uses TRBV27 and TRBJ2-7; D may be TRBD2 (6 bases). The CDR3 totals 15 residues. Germline-derived CDR1 and CDR2 are MNHEY and SMNVEV (reference sequence). Trimming shortened V by 1 base and J by 5 bases, and 15 bases separated the two germline ends. The DNA for the CDR3 is TGTGCCAGCAGTTTATTTGGGGGAGGAGGAAACGAGCAGTACTTC. Translated, it gives CASSLFGGGGNEQYF.

This clone was recorded once. This chain links TRBV10-1 with TRBJ1-1, with D tentatively TRBD1 (5 bases). Trimming pared 0 bases from V and 1 base from J, leaving 12 bases between. The CDR3 runs to 16 residues. Germline lookup yields CDR1 WNHNN and CDR2 SYGVQD (reference sequence). CDR3 residues: CASSESTGRANTEAFF. In DNA form, the CDR3 reads TGCGCCAGCAGTGAGTCTACAGGTCGGGCGAACACTGAAGCTTTCTTT.

J is TRBJ1-5 and V is TRBV14, with D unclear. From germline, CDR1 is SGHDN and CDR2 FVKESK. This CDR3 has 14 amino acids. The V and J ends lost 4 bases and 3 bases respectively, with 10 bases between them. The CDR3 spells CASSRTFYNQPQHF. In nucleotides, the CDR3 is TGTGCCAGCAGCCGGACTTTTTACAATCAGCCCCAGCATTTT.

This rearrangement joins TRBV19 to TRBJ1-5; D perhaps matches TRBD1 (6 bases). Germline V lookup: CDR1 LNHDA, CDR2 SQIVND (reference sequence). V was trimmed by 4 bases and J by 3 bases, leaving 10 bases between them. This CDR3 is 14 amino acids long. The CDR3 sequence: CASSTTGTNQPQHF. For the CDR3, the DNA is TGTGCCAGTAGTACAACAGGGACCAATCAGCCCCAGCATTTT.

The V call is TRBV28, the J call TRBJ2-5; 8 bases agree with TRBD1. J lost 6 bases, V lost 4 bases, and 7 bases had no gene match. Germline loops: CDR1 MDHEN, CDR2 SYDVKM. The CDR3 runs to 14 residues. CDR3 nucleotide sequence: TGTGCCAGCAGTTCCGGGACAGGCAAGCAGACCCAGTACTTC. Protein: CASSSGTGKQTQYF. Based on the CDR3 plus reference TRBV28 and TRBJ2-5, the full variable domain is DVKVTQSSRYLVKRTGEKVFLECVQDMDHENMFWYRQDPGLGLRLIYFSYDVKMKEKGDIPEGYSVSREKKERFSLILESASTNQTSMYLCASSSGTGKQTQYFGPGTRLLVL.

The CDR3 spells CASSSGGTDTQYF. DNA of the CDR3: TGTGCCAGCAGCTCCGGGGGGACAGATACGCAGTATTTT. V usage is TRBV7-3 and J usage is TRBJ2-3; TRBD2 matches 7 bases. Germline trimming cut 4 bases from V and 3 bases from J; bases unmatched to any gene: 1. CDR3 length: 13 amino acids. CDR1 and CDR2 (germline): SGHTA, FQGTGA.

This clone was seen once. The junction departs from germline at one end; a sequencing error may be responsible. The chain couples TRBV7-7 to TRBJ1-6; D ambiguous. Germline lookup yields CDR1 SSHAT and CDR2 FNYEAQ (reference sequence). This CDR3 is built from 17 residues. CDR3 region: CASSLWAAGPYNSPLHF. The CDR3 DNA sequence: TGTGCTAGCAGCTTATGGGCAGCCGGCCCCTATAATTCACCCCTCCACTTT.

The chain joins TRBV12-3 or TRBV12-4 to TRBJ2-7, with TRBD2 identical over 10 bases. The CDR3 is 13 residues long. Trimming at V came to 7 bases and at J to 2 bases, leaving 2 bases not matched to a gene. The CDR3 nucleotides read TGTGCCAGCACTACTAGCGGGGCCTACGAGCAGTACTTC. Its protein product is CASTTSGAYEQYF.

This chain uses TRBV28 with TRBJ1-1; D may be TRBD1 (5 bases). V was pared by 4 bases and J by 4 bases, with 19 bases between. The CDR3 totals 16 residues. From germline, CDR1 is MDHEN and CDR2 SYDVKM. In DNA form, the CDR3 reads TGTGCCAGCAGTTCCCCCCCGGGGGGTCTCGGCACTGAAGCTTTCTTT. Its translation is CASSSPPGGLGTEAFF.

The CDR3 DNA reads as TGTGCCAGTAGTATAGATTGGAGGACCACAGATACGCAGTATTTT. Protein: CASSIDWRTTDTQYF. The chain couples TRBV19 to TRBJ2-3, with D maybe TRBD2 (5 bases). The V gene's germline CDR1 is LNHDA and CDR2 SQIVND (reference sequence). The V and J ends lost 0 bases and 2 bases respectively, with 9 bases between them. The CDR3 extends over 15 amino acids.